The rows below give T cell receptor beta chains drawn from one sample of a study of graft-versus-host responses after intestinal transplantation. Clones were read by immunoSEQ multiplex PCR, and TCRdb kept only the in-frame ones, dropping some. The data show under 85,000 clones, around 96% seen once. These receptors' targets are unknown. The sample here was unstimulated CD8+ T cells sorted from spleen or lymph node cells, taken before intestinal transplant. The source is a human donor who received an intestinal transplant. The CDR3 runs from the conserved cysteine through the conserved F or W.

v_call	cdr3_aa
TRBV7-9	CASSLGTSGRAYNEQFF
TRBV27	CASSFRSTDTQYF
TRBV15	CATSSGHRGSGNTIYF
TRBV15	CATSRGGTNQETQYF
TRBV7-8	CASSLDRGTSFAYEQYF
TRBV5-1	CASSLVGGNTDTQYF
TRBV19	CASSITGAPNQPQHF
TRBV2	CASSGLLFFGGQETQYF
TRBV14	CASSRIRGAYNEQFF
TRBV5-5	CASSLSGGVDEAFF
TRBV7-6	CASSLESGSNTEAFF
TRBV4-1	CASSQVNLMNTEAFF
TRBV14	CASSQDWKLQDSPYEQYF
TRBV27	CASSLLLAGDTQYF
TRBV27	CASSLAGVNTEAFF
TRBV5-4	CASSLGRLKRGGYTF
TRBV30	CAWTLLDRAALNTEAFF
TRBV5-4	CASSLTPDLLDEQYF
TRBV11-2	CASSLGPSGRVYEQFF
TRBV7-3	CASSPNDGTDTQYF
TRBV14	CASSQAAGMYEQFF
TRBV5-1	CASSPPGQGMKNGYTF
TRBV11-2	CASSLLGGLSGNTIYF
TRBV11-3	CASSSGTDTQYF
TRBV16	CASSQGRVRAGNTGELFF
TRBV6-6	CASSYEVGASHEQYF
TRBV6-6	CASILGGNQPQHF
TRBV19	CASTFFPIYTGELFF
TRBV7-9	CASSLEGLAPYEQFF
TRBV5-1	CASRPRDSSSYEQYF
TRBV4-1	CASSQEFPTEAFF